The T cell receptor beta chain described here comes from a study of blood T cell repertoires in COVID-19. Whole-study context: PBMCs, B-cell-depleted T cells, or T cells provided the cDNA or gDNA that made up the material.

In the source study's methods: For nucleated cells, counts were estimated from reference gene primer amplification. Data came from immunoSEQ multiplex PCR; TCRdb stores just in-frame clones and leaves some out. V and J calls plus clone size are reproduced from that table; the DNA served to infer D and trimming. The data show about 140,000 clones, around 81% seen once. Per the germline V gene, CDR1 is SGHNT and CDR2 is YENEEA. This CDR3 spans 14 amino acids. The V end was cut by 6 bases, the J end by 5 bases, with 14 bases between. This sequence was found in a human donor in a cohort sampled during active COVID-19. The chain is built from TRBV11-3 and TRBJ2-1; D is possibly TRBD1 (5 bases). The specimen was peripheral blood. The CDR3 nucleotides read TGTGCCAGCAGGCAGGGCCCTGATCACAATGAGCAGTTCTTC. This sequence encodes CASRQGPDHNEQFF.